A selection of T cell receptor beta chains follows, all from one sample in a study of blood T cells in healthy people across ages. TCRdb used MiXCR to reprocess the 5' RACE reads, holding one entry per CDR3 protein. This table holds roughly 700,000 distinct CDR3 sequences, roughly 50% found once. The sequencing sample was made of blood. These receptors all come from a woman aged 55-69 years in good health. The CDR3 runs from the conserved cysteine through the conserved F or W. Fields, in order: CDR3 protein, CDR3 DNA, V gene, D gene, clone size, J gene. The D gene is left open where the match is weak. Rows give clone size only sometimes, using once, few, many, or a class for an expanded clone.

CDR3: CSAGVGQGASPLHF
DNA: TGCAGTGCCGGGGTTGGACAGGGAGCTTCACCCCTCCACTTT
V: TRBV20-1
D: TRBD1
size: once
J: TRBJ1-6

CDR3: CASSPWTGTRGYEQYF
DNA: TGTGCCAGCAGTCCCTGGACCGGGACCAGAGGTTACGAGCAGTACTTC
V: TRBV6-5
D: NA
size: NA
J: TRBJ2-7

CDR3: CASSLRDRAGSPRSEQYF
DNA: TGTGCCAGCAGTTTACGGGACAGGGCTGGTAGTCCCCGGAGCGAGCAGTACTTC
V: TRBV27
D: TRBD1
size: NA
J: TRBJ2-7

CDR3: CAGSLAQAGSTDTQYF
DNA: TGTGCCGGCAGCTTAGCGCAGGCAGGGAGCACAGATACGCAGTATTTT
V: TRBV7-2
D: NA
size: few
J: TRBJ2-3

CDR3: CASSPVGRDTDTQYF
DNA: TGTGCCAGCAGCCCCGTGGGACGGGACACAGATACGCAGTATTTT
V: TRBV7-3
D: NA
size: NA
J: TRBJ2-3

CDR3: CASSTGEETQYF
DNA: TGTGCCAGCTCAACAGGGGAAGAGACCCAGTACTTC
V: TRBV18
D: TRBD1
size: NA
J: TRBJ2-5

CDR3: CSARVWDSYEQYF
DNA: TGCAGTGCTAGAGTCTGGGATTCCTACGAGCAGTACTTC
V: TRBV20-1
D: NA
size: NA
J: TRBJ2-7

CDR3: CSAPQISGSHQFF
DNA: TGCAGTGCTCCACAAATTAGCGGGAGTCATCAGTTCTTC
V: TRBV20-1
D: TRBD2
size: NA
J: TRBJ2-1

CDR3: CASSRTLEDEKLFF
DNA: TGTGCCAGCAGCCGCACCCTTGAGGACGAAAAACTGTTTTTT
V: TRBV4-2
D: NA
size: few
J: TRBJ1-4

CDR3: CASSSGTGGLSSGANVLTF
DNA: TGTGCCAGCAGTTCCGGGACAGGGGGCCTTTCCTCTGGGGCCAACGTCCTGACTTTC
V: TRBV2
D: TRBD1
size: once
J: TRBJ2-6

CDR3: CASSHGPGEQFF
DNA: TGTGCCAGCAGCCACGGTCCGGGCGAGCAGTTCTTC
V: TRBV3-1
D: NA
size: few
J: TRBJ2-1

CDR3: CASSVGANTGELFF
DNA: TGTGCCAGCAGTGTAGGAGCGAACACCGGGGAGCTGTTTTTT
V: TRBV2
D: NA
size: few
J: TRBJ2-2

CDR3: CASSQTGTGNEKLFF
DNA: TGTGCCAGCAGCCAAACCGGGACAGGGAATGAAAAACTGTTTTTT
V: TRBV7-2
D: TRBD1
size: few
J: TRBJ1-4

CDR3: CASGQGNTGELFF
DNA: TGTGCCAGCGGACAGGGGAACACCGGGGAGCTGTTTTTT
V: TRBV2
D: TRBD1
size: NA
J: TRBJ2-2

CDR3: CSARGLGGVNNEQFF
DNA: TGCAGTGCTAGGGGGTTGGGCGGGGTAAATAATGAGCAGTTCTTC
V: TRBV20-1
D: NA
size: NA
J: TRBJ2-1

CDR3: CSAGTQYF
DNA: TGCAGCGCCGGTACGCAGTATTTT
V: TRBV29-1
D: NA
size: few
J: TRBJ2-3

CDR3: CASSRTSGHYEQYF
DNA: TGTGCCAGCAGCAGGACTAGCGGACACTACGAGCAGTACTTC
V: TRBV7-2
D: TRBD2
size: few
J: TRBJ2-7

CDR3: CASSGIRVPYGYTF
DNA: TGTGCCAGCAGCGGTATCAGGGTTCCCTATGGCTACACCTTC
V: TRBV11-2
D: NA
size: few
J: TRBJ1-2

CDR3: CATSPTGGSIYGYTF
DNA: TGTGCCACCAGCCCTACGGGGGGGTCGATTTATGGCTACACCTTC
V: TRBV15
D: NA
size: few
J: TRBJ1-2

CDR3: CSARGKRGRQYF
DNA: TGCAGTGCTAGAGGAAAACGGGGACGGCAGTACTTC
V: TRBV20-1
D: NA
size: few
J: TRBJ2-7

CDR3: CASSQEGQGSSYEQYF
DNA: TGTGCCAGCAGCCAGGAGGGACAGGGGAGCTCCTACGAGCAGTACTTC
V: TRBV4-2
D: TRBD1
size: NA
J: TRBJ2-7